These 28 T cell receptor beta chains share one sample of origin, sequenced in a study of T cell responses to AZD1222 COVID-19 vaccine. The table came from immunoSEQ multiplex PCR; TCRdb's copy has only in-frame clones and leaves some out. The sample shows 50,000 to 55,000 clones, less than 85% of them seen only once. This sample comprised peripheral blood, obtained on day 0 of AZD1222 vaccination. The origin of the receptors is an adult in good health.

This chain joins TRBV18 and TRBJ1-5, with TRBD1 as a possible D gene (6 bases). Germline-derived CDR1 and CDR2 are KGHSH and LQKENI. The CDR3 consists of 16 residues. Trimming took off 3 bases at V and 3 bases at J, with 15 bases between the two ends. CDR3 DNA sequence: TGTGCCAGCTCACCGCGGGGGGCCGGCTTCAATCAGCCCCAGCATTTT. This gives the protein CASSPRGAGFNQPQHF.

The chain is built from TRBV28 and TRBJ2-4; D may correspond to TRBD1 or TRBD2 (5 bases each). This CDR3 region has 15 residues. V lost 6 bases and J lost 6, with 18 bases in between. Germline CDR1 and CDR2: MDHEN and SYDVKM. CDR3 loop: CASSLGTAVGNIQYF. The DNA for the CDR3 is TGTGCCAGCAGCTTAGGGACGGCCGTCGGAAACATTCAGTACTTC. Full variable domain (missing parts from reference TRBV28 and TRBJ2-4): DVKVTQSSRYLVKRTGEKVFLECVQDMDHENMFWYRQDPGLGLRLIYFSYDVKMKEKGDIPEGYSVSREKKERFSLILESASTNQTSMYLCASSLGTAVGNIQYFGAGTRLSVL.

This chain uses TRBV7-2 with TRBJ1-1; TRBD1 matches 7 bases. The CDR3 extends over 12 amino acids. From germline, CDR1 is SGHTA and CDR2 FQGNSA. The ends lost 6 bases at V and 8 bases at J; junction bases unmatched: 6. The CDR3 here is CASRKKQGEAFF. The CDR3, as DNA: TGTGCCAGCAGAAAAAAACAGGGGGAAGCTTTCTTT.

The rearrangement links TRBV7-2 to TRBJ2-1; 11 bases are a match to TRBD2. The CDR3 sequence is 15 residues long. V shed 5 bases and J 8 bases; nucleotides not matched to a gene: 8. Germline V gene sequence: CDR1 SGHTA, CDR2 FQGNSA. The chain's CDR3 is CASSVTSGSKDEQFF. DNA of the CDR3: TGTGCCAGCAGCGTAACTAGCGGGAGTAAAGATGAGCAGTTCTTC.

The chain carries TRBV28 and TRBJ2-5, with D possibly being TRBD1 (5 bases). The CDR3 has 15 residues. Trimming shortened V by 8 bases and J by 5 bases, and 21 bases separated the two germline ends. Germline V gene data show CDR1 as MDHEN and CDR2 as SYDVKM. CDR3 sequence (DNA): TGTGCCAGCTATGCCCTAGGGGCAGGGCGGGAGACCCAGTACTTC. It codes for CASYALGAGRETQYF.

V gene TRBV14 combines with J gene TRBJ1-3; D remains unclear. This CDR3 contains 11 residues. The ends were cut back, 2 bases at V and 7 bases at J, with 3 bases in the middle. The germline V gene encodes CDR1 SGHDN and CDR2 FVKESK. CDR3 sequence reads: CASSQYNTIYF. The CDR3 DNA reads as TGTGCCAGCAGCCAATACAACACCATATATTTT.

The CDR3 here is CASRLTGSYTEAFF. The DNA of the CDR3 is TGTGCCAGCAGATTGACAGGGAGTTACACTGAAGCTTTCTTT. V and J are TRBV6-4 and TRBJ1-1, with 7 bases aligning to TRBD1. Germline values: CDR1 MRHNA, CDR2 SNTAGT. This CDR3 region has 14 residues. V lost 6 bases to trimming and J lost 3 bases; unmatched junction nucleotides: 7.

This clone came up once. This chain connects TRBV15 to TRBJ2-2; possible D gene TRBD2, 6 bases. The CDR3 runs 15 residues. V was pared by 2 bases and J by 1 base, with 8 bases between. CDR1 and CDR2 from the germline V gene are LNHNV and YYDKDF (reference sequence). CDR3 in amino acids: CATSRPGLNTGELFF. The CDR3 region has the DNA TGTGCCACCAGCAGACCGGGACTGAACACCGGGGAGCTGTTTTTT.

This clone was counted only a few times. The chain recombines TRBV13 with TRBJ2-1, with TRBD2 matching 11 bases. The V gene's germline CDR1 is PRHDT and CDR2 FYEKMQ (reference sequence). Trimming at V came to 6 bases and at J to 0 bases, leaving 16 bases not matched to a gene. The CDR3 length is 20 residues. DNA for the CDR3: TGTGCCAGCAGTCTTCCGGGACTAGCGGTCCCGAGGGGCTCCTACAATGAGCAGTTCTTC. Its translation: CASSLPGLAVPRGSYNEQFF.

The gene calls are TRBV5-1 and TRBJ1-2; D gene uncertain. Germline V CDR1 and CDR2: SGHRS, YFSETQ. There are 14 residues in the CDR3. V lost 0 bases to trimming and J lost 4 bases, with 10 bases between them. The CDR3 nucleotides read TGCGCCAGCAGCTTGGCCGAGAGGATCTATGGCTACACCTTC. This sequence encodes CASSLAERIYGYTF.

The genes are TRBV5-5 and TRBJ2-7; D remains ambiguous. The V end was cut by 0 bases, the J end by 3 bases, with 7 bases between. The CDR3 consists of 13 residues. CDR1 SGHKS and CDR2 YYEKEE come from the germline V gene (reference sequence). This CDR3 is CASSLGENYEQYF. In DNA form, the CDR3 reads TGTGCCAGCAGCTTGGGGGAAAACTACGAGCAGTACTTC.

The genes are TRBV4-1 and TRBJ1-6; TRBD1 is a possible D gene (5 bases). This CDR3 is built from 16 residues. Germline CDR1 reads MGHRA; CDR2 reads YSYEKL. V lost 0 bases to trimming and J lost 13 bases, with 19 bases between them. CDR3 loop: CASSQDPWTSKTPLHF. The CDR3 DNA reads as TGCGCCAGCAGCCAAGATCCTTGGACATCTAAAACGCCCCTCCACTTT.

This chain connects TRBV13 to TRBJ1-4; 11 bases align to TRBD1. The germline CDR1 and CDR2 sequences are PRHDT and FYEKMQ (reference sequence). The V segment lost 3 bases and the J segment 10 bases; nucleotides outside the gene matches: 4. The CDR3 length is 14 residues. The CDR3 here is CASSLDRGQAKLFF. The CDR3 region has the DNA TGTGCCAGCAGCTTGGACAGGGGGCAGGCAAAACTGTTTTTT. The complete variable domain, with remaining parts taken from reference TRBV13 and TRBJ1-4, reads AAGVIQSPRHLIKEKRETATLKCYPIPRHDTVYWYQQGPGQDPQFLISFYEKMQSDKGSIPDRFSAQQFSDYHSELNMSSLELGDSALYFCASSLDRGQAKLFFGSGTQLSVL.

This clone was seen once. V gene TRBV28 combines with J gene TRBJ1-3; D is possibly TRBD1 (5 bases). The CDR3 is 11 residues long. Germline-derived CDR1 and CDR2 are MDHEN and SYDVKM. The ends were cut back, 4 bases at V and 11 bases at J, with 9 bases in the middle. CDR3: CASSSSRAIYF. CDR3 DNA sequence: TGTGCCAGCAGTTCCAGCAGGGCCATATATTTT. The full variable domain, with the rest looked up from reference TRBV28 and TRBJ1-3, is DVKVTQSSRYLVKRTGEKVFLECVQDMDHENMFWYRQDPGLGLRLIYFSYDVKMKEKGDIPEGYSVSREKKERFSLILESASTNQTSMYLCASSSSRAIYFGEGSWLTVV.

The rearrangement links TRBV11-2 to TRBJ2-1; unclear D gene. The germline V and J ends were trimmed by 5 bases and 0 bases, with 8 bases remaining between them. Germline CDR1 reads SGHAT; CDR2 reads FQNNGV. The CDR3 sequence is 14 residues long. In DNA, the CDR3 is TGTGCCAGCAGCCGGGTCGTCTCCTACAATGAGCAGTTCTTC. It codes for CASSRVVSYNEQFF.

This chain connects TRBV19 to TRBJ2-2, with 7 bases fitting TRBD1. The CDR3 is 14 residues long. The V gene end was trimmed by 8 bases and the J gene end by 2 bases; junction bases not matched to a gene: 5. Germline values: CDR1 LNHDA, CDR2 SQIVND (reference sequence). CDR3 sequence (DNA): TGTGCCAGTCTGGGACAGTTAAACACCGGGGAGCTGTTTTTT. Amino acids: CASLGQLNTGELFF.

The CDR3 here is CAWSGTGVQPQHF. CDR3 in DNA: TGTGCCTGGAGTGGAACAGGCGTTCAGCCCCAGCATTTT. J is TRBJ1-5 and V is TRBV30; tentative D call: TRBD1 (5 bases). The CDR3 is 13 residues long. Germline values: CDR1 GTSNPN, CDR2 SVGIG (reference sequence). Deletions cut 1 base from V and 6 bases from J, with 10 bases between.

V gene TRBV2 combines with J gene TRBJ1-5, with a weak D call TRBD1 (5 bases). This CDR3 spans 14 amino acids. Germline loops: CDR1 SNHLY, CDR2 FYNNEI. Trimming stripped 6 bases from V and 4 bases from J, with 13 bases between. The DNA for the CDR3 is TGTGCCAGCAGCGCGAGACAGTTGAATCAGCCCCAGCATTTT. Encoded protein: CASSARQLNQPQHF.

CDR3 protein: CASTLPGLLNYGYTF. CDR3 DNA sequence: TGTGCCAGCACCCTACCAGGACTTCTTAACTATGGCTACACCTTC. The rearrangement links TRBV6-4 to TRBJ1-2, with D hard to call. The CDR3 is made up of 15 amino acids. V lost 7 bases and J lost 1, with 16 bases in between. CDR1 and CDR2 (germline): MRHNA, SNTAGT.

This chain uses TRBV30 with TRBJ2-7, with a tentative D call TRBD2 (6 bases). The CDR3 extends over 15 amino acids. The V gene lost 0 bases and the J gene lost 2 bases, with 14 bases spanning the gap. Germline CDR1 is GTSNPN and CDR2 is SVGIG (reference sequence). This CDR3 is CAWSVGDSSTYEQYF. In DNA form, the CDR3 reads TGTGCCTGGAGTGTGGGGGACTCCTCAACCTACGAGCAGTACTTC.

This clone was observed once. The rearrangement uses TRBV9 and TRBJ2-1; 7 nucleotides match TRBD1. Germline values: CDR1 SGDLS, CDR2 YYNGEE. V lost 3 bases to trimming and J lost 3 bases; unmatched junction nucleotides: 9. The CDR3 covers 16 residues. CDR3 nucleotide sequence: TGTGCCAGCAGCGAGGGGGCCGGGACGGTCTACAATGAGCAGTTCTTC. This codes for CASSEGAGTVYNEQFF. Full variable domain (outside the CDR3, taken from reference TRBV9 and TRBJ2-1): DSGVTQTPKHLITATGQRVTLRCSPRSGDLSVYWYQQSLDQGLQFLIQYYNGEERAKGNILERFSAQQFPDLHSELNLSSLELGDSALYFCASSEGAGTVYNEQFFGPGTRLTVL.

Only a few counts were recorded for this clone. J is TRBJ2-3 and V is TRBV6-5; maybe TRBD2 (5 bases). This CDR3 spans 14 amino acids. Germline assignment: CDR1 MNHEY and CDR2 SVGAGI. Trimming took 6 bases from V and 0 from J, leaving 10 bases between them. CDR3 loop: CASSSRTSTDTQYF. The CDR3 DNA reads TGTGCCAGCAGCTCCCGGACTAGCACAGATACGCAGTATTTT.

The V call is TRBV23-1, the J call TRBJ2-3; 7 bases line up with TRBD1. TRBV23-1 qualifies as an ORF whose function is uncertain. This CDR3 contains 16 residues. J was trimmed by 0 bases and V by 0 bases; bases with no gene match: 3. The CDR3 coding sequence is TGCGCCAGCAGTCAATCGGGGACAGATAGCACAGATACGCAGTATTTT. It codes for CASSQSGTDSTDTQYF.

The genes are TRBV29-1 and TRBJ2-7; D is uncertain. Per the germline V gene, CDR1 is SQVTM and CDR2 is ANQGSEA. The CDR3 runs to 12 residues. Trimming shortened V by 2 bases and J by 8 bases, and 13 bases separated the two germline ends. The CDR3 region is CSVELSGAQQYF. The CDR3 nucleotides read TGCAGCGTTGAACTGTCGGGTGCGCAGCAGTACTTC.

This chain links TRBV11-1 with TRBJ1-6, with D uncertain. Germline CDR1 is SGHAT and CDR2 is FQDESV (reference sequence). The CDR3 length is 15 residues. Deletions cut 6 bases from V and 0 bases from J, with 9 bases between. CDR3 bases: TGTGCCAGCAGGCGCGAAGCCTCCTATAATTCACCCCTCCACTTT. Amino acids: CASRREASYNSPLHF.

The DNA for the CDR3 is TGCAGCGTACGGGGGACCTGGGGCACTGAAGCTTTCTTT. This translates into CSVRGTWGTEAFF. This sequence joins TRBV29-1 and TRBJ1-1; possibly TRBD1 for D (5 bases). The CDR3 runs to 13 residues. Between the trimmed V and J ends, which lost 6 bases and 4 bases, there was a span of 15 bases. Germline loops: CDR1 SQVTM, CDR2 ANQGSEA. The entire variable domain, with the rest obtained from reference TRBV29-1 and TRBJ1-1, is as follows: SAVISQKPSRDICQRGTSLTIQCQVDSQVTMMFWYRQQPGQSLTLIATANQGSEATYESGFVIDKFPISRPNLTFSTLTVSNMSPEDSSIYLCSVRGTWGTEAFFGQGTRLTVV.

The rearrangement joins TRBV28 to TRBJ1-5; a weak D match, TRBD1 (5 bases). Trimming stripped 4 bases from V and 7 bases from J, with 17 bases between. Germline loops: CDR1 MDHEN, CDR2 SYDVKM. The CDR3 runs to 15 residues. Here the CDR3 DNA reads TGTGCCAGCAGTTCCTCCAGAGGGGCTAGGCAGCCCCAGCATTTT. Amino acid sequence: CASSSSRGARQPQHF.

The chain is built from TRBV19 and TRBJ1-1; 7 positions agree with TRBD1. V dropped 6 bases and J dropped 5; count of bases not matched to a gene: 6. CDR3 length: 13 amino acids. CDR1 is LNHDA, CDR2 SQIVND, per germline (reference sequence). In nucleotides, the CDR3 is TGTGCCAGTAGCACAGGGGTGGGGACTGAAGCTTTCTTT. Encoded protein: CASSTGVGTEAFF.